This TCR beta chain was captured by sequencing in a study of T cells after posttransplantation cyclophosphamide. The method was immunoSEQ multiplex PCR; TCRdb's version includes in-frame clones alone and lacks a portion of them. The sample holds more than 50,000 clones, around 84% seen once. Germline CDR1 reads SQVTM; CDR2 reads ANQGSEA. The V and J ends lost 4 bases and 2 bases respectively, with 18 bases between them. The CDR3 runs 16 residues. This clone was counted a few times. This chain uses TRBV29-1 with TRBJ2-1; no firm D call. The source is a man aged 30 to 45 with a blood cancer, CMV-positive, and with a related stem cell donor. The specimen sequenced was PBMCs. CDR3 in DNA: TGCAGCGTTGCCCCCGTGGTCGGCGGAACCTACAATGAGCAGTTCTTC. Residues: CSVAPVVGGTYNEQFF.